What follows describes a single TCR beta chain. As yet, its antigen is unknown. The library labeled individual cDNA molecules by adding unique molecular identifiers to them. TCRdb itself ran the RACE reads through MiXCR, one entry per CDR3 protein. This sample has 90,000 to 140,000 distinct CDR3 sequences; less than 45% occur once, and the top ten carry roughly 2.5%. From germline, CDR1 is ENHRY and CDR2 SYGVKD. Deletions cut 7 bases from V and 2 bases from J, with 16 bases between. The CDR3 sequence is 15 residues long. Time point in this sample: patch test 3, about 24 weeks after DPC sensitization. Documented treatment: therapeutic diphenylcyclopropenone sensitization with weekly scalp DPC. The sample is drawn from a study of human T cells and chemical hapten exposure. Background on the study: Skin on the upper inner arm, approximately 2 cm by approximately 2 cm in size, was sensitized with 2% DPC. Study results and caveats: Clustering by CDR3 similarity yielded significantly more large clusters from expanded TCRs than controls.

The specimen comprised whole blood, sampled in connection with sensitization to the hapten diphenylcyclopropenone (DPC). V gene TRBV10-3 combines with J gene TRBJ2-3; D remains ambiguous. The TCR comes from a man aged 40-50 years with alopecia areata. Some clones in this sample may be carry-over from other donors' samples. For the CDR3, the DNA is TGTGCCATCAACAGCAAAGGGCCTATCACAGATACGCAGTATTTT. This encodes CAINSKGPITDTQYF.